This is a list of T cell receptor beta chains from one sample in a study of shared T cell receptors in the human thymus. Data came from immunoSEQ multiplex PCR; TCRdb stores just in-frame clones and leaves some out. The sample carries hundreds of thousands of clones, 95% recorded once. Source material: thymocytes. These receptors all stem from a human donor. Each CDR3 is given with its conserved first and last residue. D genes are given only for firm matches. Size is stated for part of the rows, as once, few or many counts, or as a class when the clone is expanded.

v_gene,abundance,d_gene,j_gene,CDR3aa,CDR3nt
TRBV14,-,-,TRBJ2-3,CASHSGSFTDTQYF,TGTGCCAGCCACTCAGGGAGTTTCACAGATACGCAGTATTTT
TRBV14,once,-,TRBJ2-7,CASSQDHPSYEQYF,TGTGCCAGCAGCCAAGATCATCCCTCCTACGAGCAGTACTTC
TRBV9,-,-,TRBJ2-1,CASSIGSYNEQFF,TGTGCCAGCAGCATTGGGTCCTACAATGAGCAGTTCTTC
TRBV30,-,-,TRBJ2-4,CAWEEGLAKNIQYF,TGTGCCTGGGAGGAAGGATTAGCCAAAAACATTCAGTACTTC
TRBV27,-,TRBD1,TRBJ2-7,CASSKAGTGSYEQYF,TGTGCCAGCAGTAAAGCCGGGACAGGGTCCTACGAGCAGTACTTC
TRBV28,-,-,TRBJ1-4,CASSPLQGRLYEKLFF,TGTGCCAGCAGTCCCCTTCAGGGGAGGTTGTATGAAAAACTGTTTTTT
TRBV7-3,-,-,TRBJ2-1,CASSFPSGDEQFF,TGTGCCAGCAGCTTCCCTAGTGGTGATGAGCAGTTCTTC
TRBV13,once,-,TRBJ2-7,CASSLYEQYF,TGTGCCAGCAGCCTATACGAGCAGTACTTC
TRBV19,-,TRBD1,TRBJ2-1,CASREGQGRLAYNEQFF,TGTGCCAGTAGGGAAGGACAGGGGAGGTTGGCCTACAATGAGCAGTTCTTC
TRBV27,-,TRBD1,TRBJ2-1,CASTMGQGAPNEQFF,TGTGCCAGCACCATGGGACAGGGGGCCCCCAATGAGCAGTTCTTC
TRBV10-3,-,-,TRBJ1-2,CAISEAVPGYGYTF,TGTGCCATCAGTGAGGCAGTCCCGGGCTATGGCTACACCTTC
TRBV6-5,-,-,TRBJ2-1,CASSPGRSSYNEQFF,TGTGCCAGCAGTCCCGGCCGTTCCTCCTACAATGAGCAGTTCTTC
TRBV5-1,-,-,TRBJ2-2,CASSVPAGELFF,TGCGCCAGCAGCGTTCCGGCCGGGGAGCTGTTTTTT
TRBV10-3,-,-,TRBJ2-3,CAISVAGRDTQYF,TGTGCCATCAGTGTGGCAGGGAGAGATACGCAGTATTTT
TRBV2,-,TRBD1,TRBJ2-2,CASSETGTGVTGELFF,TGTGCCAGCAGTGAAACCGGGACAGGAGTCACCGGGGAGCTGTTTTTT
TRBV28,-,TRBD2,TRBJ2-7,CASSWGLAGFYEQYF,TGTGCCAGCAGTTGGGGACTAGCGGGGTTCTACGAGCAGTACTTC
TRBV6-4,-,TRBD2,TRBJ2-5,CASSRLALETQYF,TGTGCCAGCAGTAGACTAGCGTTGGAGACCCAGTACTTC
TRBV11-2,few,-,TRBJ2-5,CASSLDGMRETQYF,TGTGCCAGCAGCTTAGATGGGATGAGGGAGACCCAGTACTTC
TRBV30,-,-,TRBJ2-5,CAWTAPLETQYF,TGTGCCTGGACCGCTCCTCTGGAGACCCAGTACTTC
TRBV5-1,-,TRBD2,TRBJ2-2,CASSLTLAGGPGELFF,TGCGCCAGCAGCCTGACCCTAGCGGGAGGGCCAGGGGAGCTGTTTTTT
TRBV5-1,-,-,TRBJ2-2,CASSLGQGSGGELFF,TGCGCCAGCAGCTTGGGGCAGGGGTCAGGCGGGGAGCTGTTTTTT
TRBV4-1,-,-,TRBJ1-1,CASSQERQPGPIWVPNTEAFF,TGCGCCAGCAGCCAAGAACGACAGCCCGGGCCGATCTGGGTCCCCAACACTGAAGCTTTCTTT
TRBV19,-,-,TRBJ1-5,CASREPGPSNQPQHF,TGTGCCAGTAGAGAGCCCGGGCCAAGCAATCAGCCCCAGCATTTT
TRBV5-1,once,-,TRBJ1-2,CASSLDRANYGYTF,TGCGCCAGCAGCTTGGACAGGGCAAACTATGGCTACACCTTC
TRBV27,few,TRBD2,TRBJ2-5,CASSKGGRAPRETQYF,TGTGCCAGCAGCAAGGGTGGGAGGGCCCCCCGAGAGACCCAGTACTTC
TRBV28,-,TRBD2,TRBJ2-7,CASSFRAGAYEQYF,TGTGCCAGCAGTTTTCGGGCGGGAGCCTACGAGCAGTACTTC
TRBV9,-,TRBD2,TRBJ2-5,CASSRPGTRDGWGTQYF,TGTGCCAGCAGCCGACCTGGGACTAGGGACGGGTGGGGGACCCAGTACTTC
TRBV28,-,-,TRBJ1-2,CASSSLGEGTGHGYTF,TGTGCCAGCAGTTCGCTGGGCGAGGGAACAGGGCATGGCTACACCTTC
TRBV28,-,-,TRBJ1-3,CASSFFPLPGGHSGNTIYF,TGTGCCAGCAGTTTTTTCCCTCTCCCTGGGGGCCACTCTGGAAACACCATATATTTT
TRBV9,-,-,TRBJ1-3,CASSGEQPNHRNTIYF,TGTGCCAGCAGCGGAGAACAACCCAACCATCGAAACACCATATATTTT
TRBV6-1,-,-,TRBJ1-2,CASRDQENGYTF,TGTGCCAGCAGGGATCAGGAAAATGGCTACACCTTC
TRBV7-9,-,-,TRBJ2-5,CASSLARERQETQYF,TGTGCCAGCAGCTTAGCGCGAGAGCGGCAAGAGACCCAGTACTTC
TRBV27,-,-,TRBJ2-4,CASRPLGRAQNIQYF,TGTGCCAGCAGGCCATTGGGCAGGGCCCAAAACATTCAGTACTTC
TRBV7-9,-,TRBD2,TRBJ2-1,CASSFGTNAYNEQFF,TGTGCCAGCAGCTTCGGGACTAATGCTTACAATGAGCAGTTCTTC
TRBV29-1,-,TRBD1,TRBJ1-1,CSVSALAGTGNTEAFF,TGCAGCGTGTCCGCTCTCGCCGGGACAGGGAACACTGAAGCTTTCTTT
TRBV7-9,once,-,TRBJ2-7,CASSFGERSSYEQYF,TGTGCCAGCAGCTTCGGAGAGCGGTCGAGCTACGAGCAGTACTTC
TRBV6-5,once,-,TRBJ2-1,CASSYSFDAWDNEQFF,TGTGCCAGCAGTTACTCTTTCGACGCCTGGGACAATGAGCAGTTCTTC
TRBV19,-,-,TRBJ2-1,CASSIEAGAGLYNEQFF,TGTGCCAGTAGTATAGAGGCCGGGGCGGGACTCTACAATGAGCAGTTCTTC
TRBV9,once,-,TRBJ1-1,CASSPRTEMNTEAFF,TGTGCCAGCAGCCCCAGGACCGAAATGAACACTGAAGCTTTCTTT
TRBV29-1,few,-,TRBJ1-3,CSVESQLSGNTIYF,TGCAGCGTTGAGTCACAGCTCTCTGGAAACACCATATATTTT
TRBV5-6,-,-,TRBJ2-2,CASSLRGYTGELFF,TGTGCCAGCAGCTTGAGGGGATACACCGGGGAGCTGTTTTTT
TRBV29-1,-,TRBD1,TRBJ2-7,CSVMIGQGASYEQYF,TGCAGCGTTATGATTGGACAGGGTGCATCCTACGAGCAGTACTTC
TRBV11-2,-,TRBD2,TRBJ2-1,CASSLPIGLAGGSYNEQFF,TGTGCCAGCAGCTTACCAATTGGACTAGCGGGAGGGTCCTACAATGAGCAGTTCTTC
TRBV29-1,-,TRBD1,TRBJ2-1,CSVEWGQGRANEQFF,TGCAGCGTTGAATGGGGACAGGGGAGGGCCAATGAGCAGTTCTTC